The 28 T cell receptor beta chains listed next were all sequenced from one sample in a study of blood T cells in healthy people across ages. Primers used in a second PCR of roughly 6 to 11 cycles were a sample-barcoded 5' primer and a J-beta primer mix. TCRdb recomputed calls from the 5' RACE reads with MiXCR, one row per CDR3 protein. This table holds about a million distinct CDR3 sequences, roughly 50% found once. Sequencing was carried out using blood. These receptors originate from a man aged 30 to 39 in good health.

This sequence joins TRBV20-1 and TRBJ2-1, with 7 positions matching TRBD2. Germline assignment: CDR1 DFQATT and CDR2 SNEGSKA (reference sequence). V shed 2 bases and J 6 bases; nucleotides not matched to a gene: 7. This CDR3 has 14 amino acids. DNA of the CDR3: TGCAGTGCTAGATTTATAGGACTAGGCAATGAGCAGTTCTTC. It translates to CSARFIGLGNEQFF.

The chain recombines TRBV4-1 with TRBJ1-4; D is ambiguous. From germline, CDR1 is MGHRA and CDR2 YSYEKL. The CDR3 loop spans 15 amino acids. V dropped 0 bases and J dropped 12 bases, with 17 bases sitting between them. The CDR3 DNA follows: TGCGCCAGCAGCCAAGATCCCACTGCACGGTCGGAACTGTTTTTT. Translated, it gives CASSQDPTARSELFF.

The rearrangement links TRBV12-3 or TRBV12-4 to TRBJ2-3, with 11 bases fitting TRBD1. V shed 5 bases, J shed 6 bases, and the junction held 4 bases outside the gene matches. The CDR3 is 14 residues long. As DNA, the CDR3 is TGTGCCAGCAGTAGGACAGGGGGCTTGGATACGCAGTATTTT. As protein: CASSRTGGLDTQYF.

This clonotype was seen more than once but under ten times. This chain joins TRBV27 and TRBJ1-5; no clear D gene. Germline CDR1 reads MNHEY; CDR2 reads SMNVEV (reference sequence). V lost 6 bases and J lost 6, with 9 bases in between. The CDR3 covers 12 residues. CDR3 coding DNA: TGTGCCAGCAGGTCAGGATTTCAGCCCCAGCATTTT. The encoded protein is CASRSGFQPQHF.

The V gene is TRBV6-2 or TRBV6-3, the J gene TRBJ2-7; TRBD1 matches at 7 bases. Germline V gene sequence: CDR1 MNHEY, CDR2 SVGEGT. CDR3 length: 13 amino acids. J was trimmed by 4 bases and V by 7 bases; bases with no gene match: 7. The CDR3 loop is CASNRQTGYEQYF. DNA for the CDR3: TGTGCCAGCAACCGCCAGACAGGGTACGAGCAGTACTTC.

The V gene is TRBV7-2, the J gene TRBJ2-7, with a possible D match to TRBD2 (5 bases). There are 14 residues in the CDR3. The germline gives CDR1 SGHTA, CDR2 FQGNSA. Trimming pared 3 bases from V and 1 base from J, leaving 10 bases between. The CDR3 region is CASSFDGVSYEQYF. As DNA, the CDR3 is TGTGCCAGCAGCTTCGACGGGGTTTCCTACGAGCAGTACTTC. Combining the CDR3 with reference TRBV7-2 and TRBJ2-7 gives the whole variable domain GAGVSQSPSNKVTEKGKDVELRCDPISGHTALYWYRQSLGQGLEFLIYFQGNSAPDKSGLPSDRFSAERTGGSVSTLTIQRTQQEDSAVYLCASSFDGVSYEQYFGPGTRLTVT.

This clonotype has a handful of counts. The genes are TRBV5-4 and TRBJ2-7; 7 bases are a match to TRBD1. J was trimmed by 1 base and V by 4 bases; bases with no gene match: 8. CDR1 and CDR2 from the germline V gene are SGHNT and YYREEE (reference sequence). The CDR3 spans 15 residues. CDR3 sequence (DNA): TGTGCCAGCAGCCCCGGGACAGACCCTTCCTACGAGCAGTACTTC. Its protein is CASSPGTDPSYEQYF.

This chain links TRBV6-2 or TRBV6-3 with TRBJ2-2; 7 bases are shared with TRBD1. The V segment lost 8 bases and the J segment 3 bases; nucleotides outside the gene matches: 3. This CDR3 spans 13 amino acids. Germline V gene sequence: CDR1 MNHEY, CDR2 SVGEGT. The CDR3 bases are TGTGCCAGCGAGAGGGGGCACACCGGGGAGCTGTTTTTT. This translates into CASERGHTGELFF.

V is TRBV7-2 and J is TRBJ2-7, with D possibly TRBD1 on 5 matching bases. Trimming pared 3 bases from V and 6 bases from J, leaving 21 bases between. Per the germline V gene, CDR1 is SGHTA and CDR2 is FQGNSA. CDR3 length: 16 amino acids. The DNA of the CDR3 is TGTGCCAGCAGCTTGGGGCAGGGTAAGGCCCGAGGCGAGCAGTACTTC. Its protein product is CASSLGQGKARGEQYF. Full variable domain (outside the CDR3, taken from reference TRBV7-2 and TRBJ2-7): GAGVSQSPSNKVTEKGKDVELRCDPISGHTALYWYRQSLGQGLEFLIYFQGNSAPDKSGLPSDRFSAERTGGSVSTLTIQRTQQEDSAVYLCASSLGQGKARGEQYFGPGTRLTVT.

J is TRBJ2-2 and V is TRBV4-1, with TRBD2 matching 7 bases. The CDR3 is made up of 15 amino acids. Germline loops: CDR1 MGHRA, CDR2 YSYEKL. The J segment lost 7 bases and the V segment lost 5 bases, leaving 10 bases of the junction unmatched. The CDR3, as DNA: TGCGCCAGCAGCTTATCAAGGACTAGTGTCGGGGAGCTGTTTTTT. It specifies CASSLSRTSVGELFF.

In DNA form, the CDR3 reads TGTGCCAGCAGCTTGTCAGACGGACAGCTGGGCGAGCAGTACTTC. The encoded protein is CASSLSDGQLGEQYF. V is TRBV5-5 and J is TRBJ2-7, with D tentatively TRBD1 (6 bases). This CDR3 region has 15 residues. Germline V lookup: CDR1 SGHKS, CDR2 YYEKEE (reference sequence). V lost 1 base and J lost 6, with 17 bases in between.

This clonotype has just a few counts. The genes are TRBV6-2 or TRBV6-3 and TRBJ2-7; D unresolved. Germline V gives CDR1 MNHEY, CDR2 SVGEGT. Trimming pared 4 bases from V and 7 bases from J, leaving 14 bases between. The CDR3 is made up of 13 amino acids. This CDR3 is CASSSYQPGEQYF. In DNA form, the CDR3 reads TGTGCCAGCAGTTCCTATCAACCGGGTGAGCAGTACTTC.

The chain combines TRBV6-5 with TRBJ2-4; 7 nucleotides line up with TRBD2. V shed 2 bases and J 6 bases; nucleotides not matched to a gene: 1. This CDR3 contains 13 residues. Germline loops: CDR1 MNHEY, CDR2 SVGAGI. CDR3 region: CASSYSGVNIQYF. The CDR3, as DNA: TGTGCCAGCAGTTACAGCGGGGTAAACATTCAGTACTTC.

In nucleotides, the CDR3 is TGTGCCAGTACACCCGACAGGGGATCCTATGAGCAGTTCTTC. Protein product: CASTPDRGSYEQFF. The chain couples TRBV27 to TRBJ2-1, with 8 positions matching TRBD1. The CDR3 is 14 amino acids. The junction had 12 bases not matched to a gene; V was cut back by 9 bases and J by 8 bases. Germline V gene lookup returns CDR1 MNHEY and CDR2 SMNVEV (reference sequence).

This chain joins TRBV29-1 and TRBJ2-5; D perhaps matches TRBD1 (6 bases). Trimming pared 0 bases from V and 4 bases from J, leaving 15 bases between. CDR1 and CDR2 from the germline V gene are SQVTM and ANQGSEA. CDR3 length equals 15 residues. The CDR3: CSVEDHSVRGETQYF. CDR3 nucleotides: TGCAGCGTTGAAGATCACTCCGTCAGGGGAGAGACCCAGTACTTC.

This clonotype was seen once. The gene calls are TRBV12-3 or TRBV12-4 and TRBJ1-4; D remains unclear. The CDR3 has 12 amino acids. V was cut by 2 bases and J by 15 bases, with 13 bases left in between. In nucleotides, the CDR3 is TGTGCCAGCAGTTTATTTGATGGAAAGATGTTTTTT. Its translation is CASSLFDGKMFF.

The V and J genes are TRBV7-2 and TRBJ2-1, with a possible D match to TRBD1 (6 bases). This CDR3 has 17 residues. V was pared by 2 bases and J by 0 bases, with 14 bases between. CDR1 and CDR2 (germline): SGHTA, FQGNSA. The chain's CDR3 is CASSLFSAGVSYNEQFF. CDR3 sequence (DNA): TGTGCCAGCAGCTTATTCAGTGCAGGGGTCTCCTACAATGAGCAGTTCTTC.

The V call is TRBV20-1, the J call TRBJ2-7, with D possibly matching TRBD2 (5 bases). The V gene's germline CDR1 is DFQATT and CDR2 SNEGSKA (reference sequence). This CDR3 contains 15 residues. With 2 bases removed from V and 0 bases from J, the gap between germline ends came to 14 bases. This CDR3 is CSARLEGSLSYEQYF. The CDR3 bases are TGCAGTGCTAGATTAGAGGGCTCCCTCTCCTACGAGCAGTACTTC.

This clonotype was detected only a few times. This rearrangement joins TRBV6-1 to TRBJ1-2, with D perhaps matching TRBD1 (6 bases). Germline values: CDR1 MNHNS, CDR2 SASEGT. Trimming pared 5 bases from V and 6 bases from J, leaving 13 bases between. This CDR3 region has 13 residues. The CDR3: CASSFQGFDGYTF. CDR3 nucleotides: TGTGCCAGCAGTTTTCAGGGGTTTGATGGCTACACCTTC.

The chain employs TRBV5-1 and TRBJ2-7; weak D call: TRBD2 (7 bases). CDR1 is SGHRS and CDR2 is YFSETQ in the germline V gene. The V and J ends lost 4 bases and 3 bases respectively, with 17 bases between them. This CDR3 is 15 amino acids long. The CDR3 loop is CASSLREGGDYEQYF. The CDR3 DNA reads TGCGCCAGCAGCCTTCGGGAAGGGGGGGACTACGAGCAGTACTTC.

This clonotype has more than one count but fewer than ten. The chain uses TRBV25-1 and TRBJ2-7, with TRBD1 matching over 7 bases. This CDR3 is built from 14 residues. Germline V gives CDR1 MGHDK, CDR2 SYGVNS. V dropped 7 bases and J dropped 2; count of bases not matched to a gene: 8. CDR3 coding DNA: TGTGCCAGCAACCCACAGGGGTCGCCCTACGAGCAGTACTTC. The encoded protein is CASNPQGSPYEQYF.

The CDR3 here is CASSLLEGAGQPQHF. In DNA, the CDR3 is TGTGCCAGCAGTTTATTAGAGGGGGCAGGTCAGCCCCAGCATTTT. V and J are TRBV27 and TRBJ1-5, with TRBD1 matching 7 bases. V trimming: 1 base; J trimming: 6 bases; junction bases outside the gene matches: 6. Germline V gene data show CDR1 as MNHEY and CDR2 as SMNVEV (reference sequence). The CDR3 spans 15 residues.

The gene calls are TRBV21-1 and TRBJ1-2. TRBV21-1 is deemed a pseudogene. CDR3 length: 15 amino acids. CDR3: CASSKATTATYGYTF. The CDR3 nucleotides read TGTGCCAGCAGCAAAGCGACGACAGCTACTTATGGCTACACCTTC.

The chain carries TRBV7-2 and TRBJ1-2; unclear D gene. This CDR3 comprises 15 residues. CDR1 and CDR2 (germline): SGHTA, FQGNSA. V dropped 5 bases and J dropped 4 bases, with 17 bases sitting between them. The CDR3 here is CASSPRAWLVYGYTF. The DNA for the CDR3 is TGTGCCAGCAGCCCACGGGCGTGGCTGGTCTATGGCTACACCTTC.

This chain links TRBV4-1 with TRBJ2-7, with TRBD2 matching over 8 bases. Germline-derived CDR1 and CDR2 are MGHRA and YSYEKL. Trimming removed 1 base from V and 0 bases from J; junction bases left unmatched: 5. The CDR3 has 16 amino acids. Written as DNA, the CDR3 is TGCGCCAGCAGCCAAGGTTCGGGGGGGAGCTCCTACGAGCAGTACTTC. Its protein product is CASSQGSGGSSYEQYF.

About this clonotype: It may be a read error: a sequence one base away is much more abundant. This chain connects TRBV27 to TRBJ2-6; possibly TRBD1 for D (5 bases). CDR1 MNHEY and CDR2 SMNVEV come from the germline V gene (reference sequence). CDR3 size: 16 residues. CDR3 amino acids: CASSGRTYSGANVPTF. The CDR3 DNA reads as TGTGCCAGCAGTGGCAGGACGTACTCTGGGGCCAACGTCCCGACTTTC.

There are a few counts of this clonotype. The J gene is TRBJ2-1, the V gene TRBV29-1; 9 positions agree with TRBD2. Trimming removed 2 bases from V and 6 bases from J; junction bases left unmatched: 8. The CDR3 covers 15 residues. Germline lookup yields CDR1 SQVTM and CDR2 ANQGSEA. The CDR3 loop reads CSVENVRGGRNEQFF. In nucleotides, the CDR3 is TGCAGCGTTGAAAACGTGCGGGGGGGACGCAATGAGCAGTTCTTC.

This clonotype was counted once. The chain links TRBV18 to TRBJ1-1, with 9 bases identical to TRBD1. The ends lost 1 base at V and 0 bases at J; junction bases unmatched: 3. CDR3 size: 16 residues. Germline lookup yields CDR1 KGHSH and CDR2 LQKENI. The CDR3, as DNA: TGTGCCAGCTCACCACGGGGACAGGGAATGAACACTGAAGCTTTCTTT. Its protein product is CASSPRGQGMNTEAFF.